Included here is one TCR beta chain sequence, with context. Sequencing was performed with immunoSEQ multiplex PCR; in TCRdb, only in-frame clones are kept and a portion is missing. Here the sample spans tens of thousands of clones, roughly 80% being singletons. This sample stems from a study of OX40 agonist ivuxolimab in advanced cancers. The CDR3 contains 16 residues. Trimming pared 1 base from V and 4 bases from J, leaving 16 bases between. Germline V CDR1 and CDR2: ENHRY, SYGVKD. Sequences were derived from CD4+ or CD8+ T cells sorted from blood, sampled in a trial of the OX40 agonist ivuxolimab. The V gene is TRBV10-3, the J gene TRBJ1-2; D is uncertain. The source is an adult with an advanced solid tumor such as melanoma, head and neck, liver or kidney cancer. The CDR3, as DNA: TGTGCCATCAGTGAGTTGCGACTCCTATCGAGCTATGGCTACACCTTC. This encodes CAISELRLLSSYGYTF.